Detailed here is one T cell receptor beta chain. This clone has only one observation. The target of this receptor is not known. The input lacks base qualities; no much larger clone sits a single base away. The sample comes from a study of blood T cell repertoires in COVID-19 (dated by TCRdb to 2018 to 2021). Regarding the complete study: Collaborator samples came from the United States, Italy and Spain and covered acute and convalescent phases of COVID-19. A freely available public database, intended as a resource for researchers studying the immune response to SARS-CoV-2, is where the repertoires were released. The samples were drawn from the first 160 participants of the ongoing ImmuneRACE study and from 950 to 1,500 subjects provided by 6 global collaborators. A de-identified subject ID, COVID-19 status, age in years and sex were almost always included in the sample metadata. Deeply sampled blood TCRbeta repertoires from subjects exposed to, actively infected with, or recovered from COVID-19 were included in the dataset. The material from the prospective study consisted of cDNA or gDNA derived from T cells, B-cell-depleted T cells, or PBMCs. Where available, HLA class I and class II types were taken from metadata supplied by the sample provider and were not determined by assay-based typing. What the authors observed across the whole study: How much clinical and demographic metadata was included differed by source and by participant, and the metadata was provided uncurated.

CDR1 and CDR2 are drawn from the germline V gene: SGDLS, YYNGEE. V was cut back by 0 bases and J by 10 bases, leaving a gap of 9 bases between them. From cysteine to phenylalanine, the CDR3 is 12 amino acids long. Of all the DNA, just the CDR3 is kept, 36 bases in frame from base 1. A second Seattle source provided samples from volunteer blood donors who had recovered from COVID-19. Whole blood was collected in K2EDTA tubes by collaborating institutions according to the institutions' own protocols. For TCRbeta analysis, collaborators shipped samples in one of three forms: frozen whole blood, isolated PBMCs, or DNA extracted from either of those sample types. TCRbeta CDR3 regions were amplified from genomic DNA by means of the immunoSEQ Assay, a bias-controlled multiplex PCR. As for the original processing: The number of nucleated cells in each sample was estimated from the amplification of reference gene primers within the assay. To quantify the absolute abundance of each unique TCRbeta CDR3 rearrangement, sequence reads were collapsed and filtered. For each sample, productive Simpson clonality was calculated as the square root of Simpson's diversity index across productive rearrangements. The clones in this table, taken by TCRdb from immuneACCESS, are in-frame only. Not every clone is retained; where verified, under half of the shortfall comes from an unresolved V gene, and the cause of the rest is unknown. D and trimming were read from the DNA, whereas the V and J calls and clone size are those reported in that table. The sample table holds about 220,000 clones, of which roughly 88% were seen once. The top ten hold around 2.4% of the sample.

The clonotype was recovered from a man aged 35 to 55 who had recovered from COVID-19. Recombination joined TRBV9 with TRBJ2-3, and the D gene may be TRBD1, 6 bases matching. The source material was peripheral blood. CDR3 region: CASSVEQGAQYF. The nucleotides are TGTGCCAGCAGCGTAGAACAGGGTGCGCAGTATTTT.